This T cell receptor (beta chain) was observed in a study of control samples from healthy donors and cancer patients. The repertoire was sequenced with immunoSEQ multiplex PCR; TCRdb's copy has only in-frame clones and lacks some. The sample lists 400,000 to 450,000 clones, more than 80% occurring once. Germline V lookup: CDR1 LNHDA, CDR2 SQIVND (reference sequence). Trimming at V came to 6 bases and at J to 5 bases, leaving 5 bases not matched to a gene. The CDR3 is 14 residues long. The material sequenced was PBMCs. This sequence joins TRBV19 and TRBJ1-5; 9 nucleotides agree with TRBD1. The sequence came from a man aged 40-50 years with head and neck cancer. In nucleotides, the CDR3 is TGTGCCAGTAGCGGGACAGGGCGGCATCAGCCCCAGCATTTT. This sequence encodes CASSGTGRHQPQHF.